A selection of T cell receptor beta chains follows, all from one sample in a study of T cell repertoires in cytomegalovirus infection. TCRdb reanalysed the reads using MiXCR and keeps one entry per CDR3 protein. This table holds about 740,000 distinct CDR3 sequences, approximately 34% found once. Sequencing input: PBMCs. All receptors derive from a human donor in good health (CMV status not recorded). Some clones in this sample may be carry-over from other donors' samples. CDR3s include the opening cysteine and the closing phenylalanine or tryptophan. The D gene is left open where the match is weak.

CDR3aa: CSARADYSNQPQHF; d_gene: NA; v_gene: TRBV20-1; j_gene: TRBJ1-5
CDR3aa: CSFFTGNTGELFF; d_gene: NA; v_gene: TRBV20-1; j_gene: TRBJ2-2
CDR3aa: CASSRDREYSPIPF; d_gene: TRBD1; v_gene: TRBV12-3/TRBV12-4; j_gene: TRBJ1-6
CDR3aa: CASSLVARGNSPLHF; d_gene: NA; v_gene: TRBV11-2; j_gene: TRBJ1-6
CDR3aa: CASSKQGFADNSPLHF; d_gene: NA; v_gene: TRBV9; j_gene: TRBJ1-6
CDR3aa: CASSPHSKLVTGELFF; d_gene: NA; v_gene: TRBV5-7; j_gene: TRBJ2-2
CDR3aa: CASSPDSDYNEQFF; d_gene: NA; v_gene: TRBV28; j_gene: TRBJ2-1
CDR3aa: CASSSPLHSGSRTDTQYF; d_gene: TRBD2; v_gene: TRBV7-6; j_gene: TRBJ2-3
CDR3aa: CASSLKGLARSGANVLTF; d_gene: TRBD2; v_gene: TRBV11-2; j_gene: TRBJ2-6
CDR3aa: CAGPQAGGPHEQFF; d_gene: TRBD2; v_gene: TRBV10-3; j_gene: TRBJ2-1
CDR3aa: CSASPPGLLQQETQYF; d_gene: NA; v_gene: TRBV20-1; j_gene: TRBJ2-5
CDR3aa: CASSWGREQYF; d_gene: NA; v_gene: TRBV12-3/TRBV12-4; j_gene: TRBJ2-7
CDR3aa: CASSKPSRFSGVTTEAFF; d_gene: NA; v_gene: TRBV7-6; j_gene: TRBJ1-1
CDR3aa: CASSQIPGGLAGYNEQFF; d_gene: TRBD2; v_gene: TRBV4-2; j_gene: TRBJ2-1
CDR3aa: CDSSLTPGDEPYF; d_gene: NA; v_gene: TRBV7-3; j_gene: TRBJ2-7
CDR3aa: CATSREPGQPNQPQHF; d_gene: NA; v_gene: TRBV15; j_gene: TRBJ1-5
CDR3aa: CAISGPGYEQYF; d_gene: NA; v_gene: TRBV10-3; j_gene: TRBJ2-7
CDR3aa: CASSSGTGSHQPQHF; d_gene: TRBD1; v_gene: TRBV28; j_gene: TRBJ1-5
CDR3aa: CASSISRTSGSTDTQYF; d_gene: TRBD2; v_gene: TRBV19; j_gene: TRBJ2-3
CDR3aa: CASSTTGISYEQYF; d_gene: NA; v_gene: TRBV25-1; j_gene: TRBJ2-7
CDR3aa: CASSNFRDRAYNEQFF; d_gene: TRBD1; v_gene: TRBV27; j_gene: TRBJ2-1
CDR3aa: CSAREYRELAKNIQYF; d_gene: NA; v_gene: TRBV20-1; j_gene: TRBJ2-4
CDR3aa: CASSWETSVDEQFF; d_gene: TRBD2; v_gene: TRBV28; j_gene: TRBJ2-1
CDR3aa: CASSWVNSPLHF; d_gene: NA; v_gene: TRBV5-6; j_gene: TRBJ1-6
CDR3aa: CASSDTPTGIYEQYF; d_gene: TRBD1; v_gene: TRBV6-1; j_gene: TRBJ2-7
CDR3aa: CASSFPDRPNTEAFF; d_gene: NA; v_gene: TRBV5-1; j_gene: TRBJ1-1
CDR3aa: CASSFRREGLWEQFF; d_gene: TRBD2; v_gene: TRBV7-9; j_gene: TRBJ2-1
CDR3aa: CASSLGQGQREKLFF; d_gene: TRBD1; v_gene: TRBV5-1; j_gene: TRBJ1-4
CDR3aa: CASSPGPAAGGGELFF; d_gene: NA; v_gene: TRBV28; j_gene: TRBJ2-2
CDR3aa: CASSNTFGTGYEQYF; d_gene: TRBD1; v_gene: TRBV7-8; j_gene: TRBJ2-7
CDR3aa: CSVSSGNTIYF; d_gene: NA; v_gene: TRBV29-1; j_gene: TRBJ1-3
CDR3aa: CSAQPGTSGIHSYEQYF; d_gene: TRBD2; v_gene: TRBV20-1; j_gene: TRBJ2-7
CDR3aa: CASSFGAAGDEQYF; d_gene: NA; v_gene: TRBV5-4; j_gene: TRBJ2-7
CDR3aa: CSARDWLQGGEQYF; d_gene: NA; v_gene: TRBV20-1; j_gene: TRBJ2-7
CDR3aa: CATRGQIRTDTQYF; d_gene: NA; v_gene: TRBV2; j_gene: TRBJ2-3
CDR3aa: CASRSQGDTQYF; d_gene: NA; v_gene: TRBV12-3/TRBV12-4; j_gene: TRBJ2-3
CDR3aa: CASKDEWEGIGSNTEAFF; d_gene: NA; v_gene: TRBV28; j_gene: TRBJ1-1
CDR3aa: CASSYRQAGSNQPQHF; d_gene: NA; v_gene: TRBV6-2/TRBV6-3; j_gene: TRBJ1-5
CDR3aa: CASSFGPLREQYF; d_gene: NA; v_gene: TRBV27; j_gene: TRBJ2-7
CDR3aa: CASSYRTGRSNQPQHF; d_gene: TRBD1; v_gene: TRBV5-6; j_gene: TRBJ1-5
CDR3aa: CATSRGTLAKNIQYF; d_gene: NA; v_gene: TRBV15; j_gene: TRBJ2-4
CDR3aa: CAISDVGGGADTQYF; d_gene: NA; v_gene: TRBV10-3; j_gene: TRBJ2-3
CDR3aa: CASSSLAGEQFF; d_gene: TRBD2; v_gene: TRBV28; j_gene: TRBJ2-1
CDR3aa: CASSPGGGADEKLFF; d_gene: NA; v_gene: TRBV7-2; j_gene: TRBJ1-4
CDR3aa: CASSLPGGPEKLFF; d_gene: NA; v_gene: TRBV28; j_gene: TRBJ1-4
CDR3aa: CASSYWGAEFGELFF; d_gene: NA; v_gene: TRBV6-5; j_gene: TRBJ2-2
CDR3aa: CASGTGGSPNSPLHF; d_gene: TRBD1; v_gene: TRBV14; j_gene: TRBJ1-6
CDR3aa: CASVGGYKNEQFF; d_gene: NA; v_gene: TRBV28; j_gene: TRBJ2-1
CDR3aa: CATSGDRNTGELFF; d_gene: NA; v_gene: TRBV24-1; j_gene: TRBJ2-2
CDR3aa: CASSARLYSYNEQFF; d_gene: NA; v_gene: TRBV6-1; j_gene: TRBJ2-1